This T cell receptor (beta chain) derives from a study of patients and donors after allogeneic stem cell transplantation. This CDR3 has 16 residues. Germline CDR1 is SGDLS and CDR2 is YYNGEE. J lost 4 bases, V lost 1 base, and 5 bases had no gene match. A single record per CDR3 protein comes from TCRdb applying MiXCR to the RT-PCR reads. Of around 8,800 distinct CDR3 sequences listed, almost 4% are singletons. This clonotype showed up many times. This clonotype was obtained from a human donor who was either an allogeneic HSCT recipient or a stem cell or donor lymphocyte infusion donor (not recorded which). It is not recorded whose cells these are; they may come from a transplant donor. Specimen: blood, either unsorted or a sorted T cell fraction (not recorded which). J is TRBJ2-2 and V is TRBV9, with 9 bases matching TRBD2. The CDR3 region is CASSVILAGSTGELFF. The CDR3 region has the DNA TGTGCCAGCAGCGTAATACTAGCGGGTAGCACCGGGGAGCTGTTTTTT.